Listed here are 7 T cell receptor beta chains from one sample, sequenced in a study of blood T cell repertoires in COVID-19 (TCRdb year 2020). The library was made by the immunoSEQ multiplex PCR assay. In TCRdb, the immuneACCESS table is reduced to in-frame sequences with V and J assigned. These tables do not hold every clone; where another copy was compared, an unresolved V gene accounts for under half, and the others remain unexplained. In this sample the table shows fewer than 200,000 clones, 88% of which occur a single time. The biggest ten clones account for roughly 1.9% of the sample. The material sequenced was peripheral blood. The receptors shown here come from a man aged 45-60 years who had recovered from COVID-19.

The rearrangement joins TRBV6-2 or TRBV6-3 to TRBJ1-5; the D is unclear. Germline V CDR1 and CDR2: MNHEY, SVGEGT. V lost 4 bases to trimming and J lost 3 bases, with 7 bases between them. The CDR3 runs 13 residues. CDR3 sequence: CASSFEHNQPQHF. The CDR3 bases are TGTGCCAGCAGTTTTGAACACAATCAGCCCCAGCATTTT.

This clone has just one count. The chain links TRBV28 to TRBJ1-4; TRBD1 is a possible D gene (5 bases). The CDR3 has 15 residues. V was pared by 8 bases and J by 3 bases, with 16 bases between. Germline CDR1 reads MDHEN; CDR2 reads SYDVKM. CDR3 protein: CASRSMGRANEKLFF. As DNA, the CDR3 is TGTGCCAGCCGTTCCATGGGCAGGGCTAATGAAAAACTGTTTTTT.

The sample holds one count of this clone. The rearrangement uses TRBV19 and TRBJ2-5, with 14 bases matching TRBD2. Germline trimming cut 1 base from V and 0 bases from J; bases unmatched to any gene: 1. The CDR3 is 17 amino acids. CDR1 LNHDA and CDR2 SQIVND come from the germline V gene (reference sequence). In DNA form, the CDR3 reads TGTGCCAGTAGTATAGGGACTAGCGGGGGGCACCAAGAGACCCAGTACTTC. Its translation is CASSIGTSGGHQETQYF.

This chain connects TRBV7-9 to TRBJ1-1; 7 nucleotides match TRBD1. Germline V gene sequence: CDR1 SEHNR, CDR2 FQNEAQ (reference sequence). Trimming at V came to 1 base and at J to 4 bases, leaving 9 bases not matched to a gene. There are 16 residues in the CDR3. The CDR3 sequence: CASSLGYRGLGTEAFF. CDR3 nucleotide sequence: TGTGCCAGCAGCTTAGGGTACAGGGGTCTCGGCACTGAAGCTTTCTTT. The full variable domain, rest sourced from reference TRBV7-9 and TRBJ1-1, is DTGVSQNPRHKITKRGQNVTFRCDPISEHNRLYWYRQTLGQGPEFLTYFQNEAQLEKSRLLSDRFSAERPKGSFSTLEIQRTEQGDSAMYLCASSLGYRGLGTEAFFGQGTRLTVV.

The genes are TRBV5-1 and TRBJ2-2; D call uncertain. V was clipped by 0 bases and J by 8 bases, with 14 bases between them. The germline CDR1 and CDR2 sequences are SGHRS and YFSETQ. The CDR3 contains 15 residues. The CDR3 DNA reads TGCGCCAGCAGCTTGGGACACCGGCAATCTGGGGAGCTGTTTTTT. This sequence encodes CASSLGHRQSGELFF.

This clone showed up just a few times. The CDR3 DNA is TGTGCCAGCAGCCGCAGGGGAGGCAATCAGCCCCAGCATTTT. This codes for CASSRRGGNQPQHF. This rearrangement joins TRBV3-1 (or the pseudogene TRBV3-2) to TRBJ1-5; D possibly corresponds to TRBD1 (6 bases). Trimming removed 4 bases from V and 2 bases from J, with 9 bases in between. The germline V gene has CDR1 LGHDT and CDR2 YNNKEL (reference sequence). The length of the CDR3 is 14 residues.

The chain employs TRBV9 and TRBJ2-6, with TRBD1 matching 8 bases. The CDR3 has 15 residues. The germline V gene has CDR1 SGDLS and CDR2 YYNGEE. V dropped 4 bases and J dropped 2; count of bases not matched to a gene: 2. CDR3 nucleotides: TGTGCCAGCAGCCAGGACAGGGCTGGGGCCAACGTCCTGACTTTC. This translates into CASSQDRAGANVLTF.